The 7 T cell receptor beta chains below come from one sample, sequenced in a study of blood T cell repertoires in COVID-19. Sequencing was performed with immunoSEQ multiplex PCR; in TCRdb, only in-frame clones are kept and a portion is missing. The data contain about 230,000 clones, around 83% of them singletons. Specimen: peripheral blood. Receptor source: a middle-aged man with acute or convalescent COVID-19.

The chain uses TRBV12-3 or TRBV12-4 and TRBJ1-2, with 7 nucleotides matching TRBD1. Unmatched junction bases numbered 3, after V lost 9 bases and J lost 2 bases. This CDR3 region has 12 residues. Here the CDR3 reads CAREGQNYGYTF. The CDR3 bases are TGTGCCAGGGAGGGACAGAACTATGGCTACACCTTC.

V usage is TRBV18 and J usage is TRBJ2-7; tentative D call: TRBD1 (6 bases). CDR1 and CDR2 (germline): KGHSH, LQKENI. The CDR3 length is 13 residues. Between the trimmed V and J ends, which lost 2 bases and 5 bases, there was a span of 10 bases. DNA for the CDR3: TGTGCCAGCTCACCAGGACAGTTTAACGAGCAGTACTTC. The encoded protein is CASSPGQFNEQYF.

The chain uses TRBV5-1 and TRBJ1-5, with 7 bases lining up with TRBD1. Germline V gene sequence: CDR1 SGHRS, CDR2 YFSETQ. This CDR3 has 14 residues. V was pared by 0 bases and J by 8 bases, with 5 bases of the junction left unmatched. The CDR3 loop is CASSLEAGGKPQHF. The CDR3, as DNA: TGCGCCAGCAGCTTGGAGGCAGGGGGTAAGCCCCAGCATTTT.

The gene calls are TRBV7-2 and TRBJ2-1; D not resolved. Trimming left V 2 bases short and J 5 bases short, with 7 bases between. The V gene's germline CDR1 is SGHTA and CDR2 FQGNSA. CDR3 length equals 13 residues. Here the CDR3 DNA reads TGTGCCAGCAGCTTATTCTCAGACAATGAGCAGTTCTTC. Translating gives CASSLFSDNEQFF.

The DNA of the CDR3 is TGTGCCAGTATGGCCTTAGGAGGGTACACTGAAGCTTTCTTT. Protein: CASMALGGYTEAFF. J is TRBJ1-1 and V is TRBV19; D not certain. Germline assignment: CDR1 LNHDA and CDR2 SQIVND (reference sequence). The CDR3 has 14 amino acids. The V end lost 7 bases, the J end lost 3 bases, and 15 bases lay between the germline ends.

V is TRBV3-1 (or the pseudogene TRBV3-2) and J is TRBJ1-5; no reliable D call. Trimming took off 0 bases at V and 5 bases at J, with 11 bases between the two ends. The CDR3 extends over 15 amino acids. CDR1 and CDR2 from the germline V gene are LGHDT and YNNKEL (reference sequence). The CDR3 loop is CASSQDAGYDQPQHF. In DNA form, the CDR3 reads TGTGCCAGCAGCCAAGACGCGGGGTACGATCAGCCCCAGCATTTT.

J is TRBJ1-2 and V is TRBV7-2, with TRBD1 identical over 9 bases. Trimming at V came to 5 bases and at J to 8 bases, leaving 9 bases not matched to a gene. The germline CDR1 and CDR2 sequences are SGHTA and FQGNSA. The CDR3 totals 14 residues. The CDR3 reads CASSERTGARGYTF. The DNA for the CDR3 is TGTGCCAGCAGCGAACGGACAGGGGCTCGGGGCTACACCTTC.